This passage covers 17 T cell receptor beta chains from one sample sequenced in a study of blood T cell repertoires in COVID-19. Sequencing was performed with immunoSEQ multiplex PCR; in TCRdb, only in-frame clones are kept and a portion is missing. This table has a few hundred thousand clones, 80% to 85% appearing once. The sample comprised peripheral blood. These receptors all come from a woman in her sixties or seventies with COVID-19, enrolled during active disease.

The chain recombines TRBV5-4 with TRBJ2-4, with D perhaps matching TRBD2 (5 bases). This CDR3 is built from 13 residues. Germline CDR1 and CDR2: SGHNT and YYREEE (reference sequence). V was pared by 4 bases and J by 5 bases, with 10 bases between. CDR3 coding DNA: TGTGCCAGCAGCCGGGGTATTCAAAACATTCAGTACTTC. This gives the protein CASSRGIQNIQYF.

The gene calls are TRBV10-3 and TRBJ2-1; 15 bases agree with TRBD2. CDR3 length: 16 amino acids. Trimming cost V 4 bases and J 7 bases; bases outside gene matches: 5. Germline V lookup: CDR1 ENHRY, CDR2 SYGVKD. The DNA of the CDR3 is TGTGCCATCAGTGGGGGACTAGCGGGAGGATTAAATGAGCAGTTCTTC. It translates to CAISGGLAGGLNEQFF.

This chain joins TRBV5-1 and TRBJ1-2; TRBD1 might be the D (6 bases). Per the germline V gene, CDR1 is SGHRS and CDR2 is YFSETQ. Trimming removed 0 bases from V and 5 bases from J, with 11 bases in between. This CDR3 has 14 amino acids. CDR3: CASSLAGEGYGYTF. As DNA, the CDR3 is TGCGCCAGCAGCTTGGCAGGGGAGGGGTATGGCTACACCTTC.

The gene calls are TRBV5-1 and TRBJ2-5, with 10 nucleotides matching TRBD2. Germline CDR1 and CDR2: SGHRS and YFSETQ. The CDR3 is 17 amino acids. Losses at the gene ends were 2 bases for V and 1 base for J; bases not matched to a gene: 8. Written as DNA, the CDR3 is TGCGCCAGCAGCTTTCACGGACTAGCGGAGGGCCAAGAGACCCAGTACTTC. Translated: CASSFHGLAEGQETQYF.

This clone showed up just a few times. CDR3 coding DNA: TGTGCCAGCAGCCACAGGAGCGGGGAGAACGAGCAGTACTTC. It codes for CASSHRSGENEQYF. The genes are TRBV3-1 (or the pseudogene TRBV3-2) and TRBJ2-7, with 7 bases matching TRBD2. V was pared by 3 bases and J by 5 bases, with 7 bases of the junction left unmatched. Germline CDR1 is LGHDT and CDR2 is YNNKEL (reference sequence). The CDR3 length is 14 residues.

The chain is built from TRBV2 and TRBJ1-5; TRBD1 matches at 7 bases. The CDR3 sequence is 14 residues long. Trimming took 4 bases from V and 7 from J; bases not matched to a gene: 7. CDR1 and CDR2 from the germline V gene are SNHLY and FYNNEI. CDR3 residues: CASSGAQGKQPQHF. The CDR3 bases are TGTGCCAGCAGTGGGGCACAGGGGAAACAGCCCCAGCATTTT.

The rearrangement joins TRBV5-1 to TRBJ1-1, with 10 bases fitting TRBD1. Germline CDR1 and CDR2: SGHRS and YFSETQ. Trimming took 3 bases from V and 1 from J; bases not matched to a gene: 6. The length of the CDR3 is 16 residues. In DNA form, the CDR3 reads TGCGCCAGCAGCTCTGGCGGGACAGGGGCGAACACTGAAGCTTTCTTT. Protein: CASSSGGTGANTEAFF. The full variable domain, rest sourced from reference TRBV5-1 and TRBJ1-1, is KAGVTQTPRYLIKTRGQQVTLSCSPISGHRSVSWYQQTPGQGLQFLFEYFSETQRNKGNFPGRFSGRQFSNSRSEMNVSTLELGDSALYLCASSSGGTGANTEAFFGQGTRLTVV.

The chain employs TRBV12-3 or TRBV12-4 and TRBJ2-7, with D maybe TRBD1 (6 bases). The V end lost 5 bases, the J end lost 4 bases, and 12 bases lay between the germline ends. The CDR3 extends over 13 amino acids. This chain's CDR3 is CASSTLGQYEQYF. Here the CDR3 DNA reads TGTGCCAGCAGTACCCTCGGACAGTACGAGCAGTACTTC.

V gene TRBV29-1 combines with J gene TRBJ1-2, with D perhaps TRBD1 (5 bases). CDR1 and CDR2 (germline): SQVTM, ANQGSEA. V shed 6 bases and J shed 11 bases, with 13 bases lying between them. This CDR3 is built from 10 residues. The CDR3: CSVVDSTYTF. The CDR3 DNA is TGCAGCGTAGTCGACAGCACTTACACCTTC.

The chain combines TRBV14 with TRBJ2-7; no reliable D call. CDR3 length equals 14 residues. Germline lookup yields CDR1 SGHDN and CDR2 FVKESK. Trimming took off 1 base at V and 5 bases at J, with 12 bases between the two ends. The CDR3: CASSQVLARNEQYF. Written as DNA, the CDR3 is TGTGCCAGCAGCCAAGTCTTGGCGAGGAACGAGCAGTACTTC.

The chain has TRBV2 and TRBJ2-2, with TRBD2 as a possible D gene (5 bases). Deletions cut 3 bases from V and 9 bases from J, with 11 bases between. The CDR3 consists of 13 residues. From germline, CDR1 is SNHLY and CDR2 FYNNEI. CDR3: CASSDEGVRELFF. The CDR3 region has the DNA TGTGCCAGCAGTGACGAGGGAGTTAGGGAGCTGTTTTTT. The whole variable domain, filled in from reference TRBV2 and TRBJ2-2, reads EPEVTQTPSHQVTQMGQEVILRCVPISNHLYFYWYRQILGQKVEFLVSFYNNEISEKSEIFDDQFSVERPDGSNFTLKIRSTKLEDSAMYFCASSDEGVRELFFGEGSRLTVL.

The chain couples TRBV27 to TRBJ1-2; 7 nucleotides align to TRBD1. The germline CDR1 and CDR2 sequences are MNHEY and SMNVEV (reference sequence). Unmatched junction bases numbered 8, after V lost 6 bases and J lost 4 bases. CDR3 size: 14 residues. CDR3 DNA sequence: TGTGCCAGCAGACCGGGACAGACCTTCTATGGCTACACCTTC. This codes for CASRPGQTFYGYTF.

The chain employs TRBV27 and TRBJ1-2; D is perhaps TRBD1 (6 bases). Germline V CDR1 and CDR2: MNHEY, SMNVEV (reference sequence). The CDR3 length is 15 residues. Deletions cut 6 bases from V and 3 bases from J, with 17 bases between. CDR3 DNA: TGTGCCAGCAGGAGCTCCGTGAAGGGGGACTATGGCTACACCTTC. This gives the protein CASRSSVKGDYGYTF.

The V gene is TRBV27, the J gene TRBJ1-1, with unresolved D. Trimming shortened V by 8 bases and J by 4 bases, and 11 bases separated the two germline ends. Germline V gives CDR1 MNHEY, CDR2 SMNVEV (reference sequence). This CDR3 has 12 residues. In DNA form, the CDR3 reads TGTGCCAGCCTGGGCCAAAGCACTGAAGCTTTCTTT. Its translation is CASLGQSTEAFF.

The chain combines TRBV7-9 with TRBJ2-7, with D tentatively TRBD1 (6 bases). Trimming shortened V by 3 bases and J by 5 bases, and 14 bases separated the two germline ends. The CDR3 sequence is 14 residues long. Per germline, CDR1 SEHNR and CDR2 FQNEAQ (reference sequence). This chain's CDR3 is CASSFEQGGNEQYF. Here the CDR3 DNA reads TGTGCCAGCAGCTTTGAACAGGGCGGAAACGAGCAGTACTTC.

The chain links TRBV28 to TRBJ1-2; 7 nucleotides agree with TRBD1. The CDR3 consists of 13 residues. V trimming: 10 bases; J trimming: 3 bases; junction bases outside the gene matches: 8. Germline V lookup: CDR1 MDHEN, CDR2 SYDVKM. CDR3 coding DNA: TGTGCCACCACGGGCAGGGGGTACTATGGCTACACCTTC. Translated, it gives CATTGRGYYGYTF.

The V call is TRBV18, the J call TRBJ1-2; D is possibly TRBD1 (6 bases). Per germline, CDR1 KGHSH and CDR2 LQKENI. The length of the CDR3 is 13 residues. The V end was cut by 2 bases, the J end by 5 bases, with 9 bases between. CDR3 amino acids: CASSPDRLYGYTF. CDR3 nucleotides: TGTGCCAGCTCACCAGACAGGCTATATGGCTACACCTTC.